The next 9 T cell receptor beta chains were all read from a single sample in a study of blood T cell repertoires in COVID-19. Clones were sequenced by immunoSEQ multiplex PCR, and TCRdb holds only the in-frame ones, with some missing. The data show about 200,000 clones, around 84% seen once. Sequencing was carried out using PBMCs or T cells enriched from blood (not recorded which). All receptors derive from a man in his forties who had recovered from COVID-19.

The V and J genes are TRBV12-3 or TRBV12-4 and TRBJ1-2; D is uncertain. There are 12 residues in the CDR3. Deletions cut 6 bases from V and 4 bases from J, with 9 bases between. The CDR3 is CASSLSIYGYTF. The CDR3 DNA sequence: TGTGCCAGCAGCCTTAGTATCTATGGCTACACCTTC.

This clone was seen more than once but under ten times. V and J are TRBV6-5 and TRBJ2-3, with 10 bases that match TRBD2. Germline V gene lookup returns CDR1 MNHEY and CDR2 SVGAGI. The CDR3 runs to 15 residues. V was clipped by 7 bases and J by 1 base; unmatched bases: 5. The chain's CDR3 is CASTGLAGGTDTQYF. In DNA form, the CDR3 reads TGTGCCAGCACAGGGCTAGCGGGAGGCACAGATACGCAGTATTTT.

V gene TRBV11-3 combines with J gene TRBJ2-3; 7 bases are a match to TRBD2. Germline V CDR1 and CDR2: SGHNT, YENEEA. V lost 1 base to trimming and J lost 0 bases; unmatched junction nucleotides: 4. CDR3 length: 16 amino acids. Here the CDR3 reads CASSLASSGSTDTQYF. CDR3 in DNA: TGTGCCAGCAGCTTAGCCTCTAGCGGTAGCACAGATACGCAGTATTTT.

The chain carries TRBV10-3 and TRBJ2-1; TRBD2 agrees at 9 bases. J was trimmed by 9 bases and V by 0 bases; bases with no gene match: 6. This CDR3 spans 15 amino acids. Germline CDR1 ENHRY, CDR2 SYGVKD. This CDR3 reads CAISESIAGEGEQFF. The CDR3 nucleotides read TGTGCCATCAGTGAGTCAATAGCGGGAGAGGGTGAGCAGTTCTTC.

The chain joins TRBV5-4 to TRBJ2-5; D perhaps matches TRBD1 (5 bases). Germline V CDR1 and CDR2: SGHNT, YYREEE (reference sequence). V lost 5 bases and J lost 2, with 13 bases in between. The CDR3 contains 14 residues. The chain's CDR3 is CASSFGAEQETQYF. CDR3 bases: TGTGCCAGCAGTTTTGGGGCCGAACAAGAGACCCAGTACTTC.

The CDR3 reads CASSPGQGIINSPLHF. CDR3 DNA: TGTGCCAGCAGCCCCGGACAGGGGATTATAAATTCACCCCTCCACTTT. The chain is built from TRBV7-2 and TRBJ1-6; 9 nucleotides agree with TRBD1. The CDR3 has 16 residues. V dropped 5 bases and J dropped 7; count of bases not matched to a gene: 9. The V gene's germline CDR1 is SGHTA and CDR2 FQGNSA.

The rearrangement joins TRBV3-1 (or the pseudogene TRBV3-2) to TRBJ1-4; a possible D gene is TRBD1 (5 bases). The CDR3 is made up of 15 amino acids. Germline CDR1 LGHDT, CDR2 YNNKEL (reference sequence). Trimming shortened V by 1 base and J by 7 bases, and 13 bases separated the two germline ends. The CDR3 DNA follows: TGTGCCAGCAGCCAAGCGGGGAGGGGAGGTGAAAAACTGTTTTTT. This codes for CASSQAGRGGEKLFF.

V usage is TRBV30 and J usage is TRBJ1-2; 8 nucleotides align to TRBD1. J lost 4 bases, V lost 5 bases, and 6 bases had no gene match. The CDR3 runs to 13 residues. Germline V CDR1 and CDR2: GTSNPN, SVGIG (reference sequence). The CDR3 bases are TGTGCCTGGGAGCCCAGGGGGCCCTATGGCTACACCTTC. Its translation is CAWEPRGPYGYTF.

The rearrangement links TRBV4-2 to TRBJ1-3; D not resolved. Trimming shortened V by 7 bases and J by 0 bases, and 19 bases separated the two germline ends. The CDR3 is 17 residues long. Germline CDR1 LGHNA, CDR2 YNFKEQ. The CDR3 spells CASTRKVGESSGNTIYF. The DNA for the CDR3 is TGTGCCAGCACCAGGAAGGTCGGGGAAAGCTCTGGAAACACCATATATTTT.